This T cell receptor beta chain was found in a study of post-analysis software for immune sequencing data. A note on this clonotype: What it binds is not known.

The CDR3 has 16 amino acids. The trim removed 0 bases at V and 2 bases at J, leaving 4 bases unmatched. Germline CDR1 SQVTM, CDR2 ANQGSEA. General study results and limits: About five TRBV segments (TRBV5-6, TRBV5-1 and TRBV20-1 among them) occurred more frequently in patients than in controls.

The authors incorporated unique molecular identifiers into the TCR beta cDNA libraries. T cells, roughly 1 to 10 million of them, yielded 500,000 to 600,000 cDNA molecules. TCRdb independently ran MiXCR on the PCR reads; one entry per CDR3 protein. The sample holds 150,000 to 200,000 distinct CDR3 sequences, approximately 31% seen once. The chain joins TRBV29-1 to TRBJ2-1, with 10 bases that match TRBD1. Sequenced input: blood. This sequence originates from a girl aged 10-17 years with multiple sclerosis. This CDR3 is CSVEDGGQGPYNEQFF. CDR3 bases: TGCAGCGTTGAAGATGGGGGACAGGGGCCCTACAATGAGCAGTTCTTC.